Given below is one TCR beta chain in context. This sample is part of a study of technical replicates of blood from several donors. This CDR3 contains 17 residues. In germline, CDR1 is SGHNT, CDR2 YYREEE (reference sequence). Trimming at V came to 1 base and at J to 4 bases, leaving 11 bases not matched to a gene. Measured with immunoSEQ multiplex PCR; TCRdb has only the in-frame clones, and not every one. The table lists approximately 15,000 clones, 87% of them singletons, with 10% to 15% in the top ten. The sample taken for sequencing was PBMCs. This sequence was found in a human donor in good health. The chain employs TRBV5-4 and TRBJ2-7; TRBD2 aligns across 10 bases. The CDR3 DNA reads TGTGCCAGCAGCTTGACCAGCGGGAGGGCGGGTCGGTACGAGCAGTACTTC. Amino acid sequence: CASSLTSGRAGRYEQYF.